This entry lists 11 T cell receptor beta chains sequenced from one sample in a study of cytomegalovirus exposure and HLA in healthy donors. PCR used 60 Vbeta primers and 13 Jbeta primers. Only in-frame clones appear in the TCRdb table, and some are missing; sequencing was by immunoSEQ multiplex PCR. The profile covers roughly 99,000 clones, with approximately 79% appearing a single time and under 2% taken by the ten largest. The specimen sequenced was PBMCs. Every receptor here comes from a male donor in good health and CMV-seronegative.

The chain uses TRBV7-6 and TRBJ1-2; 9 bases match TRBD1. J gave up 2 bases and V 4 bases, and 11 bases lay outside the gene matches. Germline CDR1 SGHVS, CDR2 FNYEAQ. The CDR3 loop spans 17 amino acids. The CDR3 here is CASSSGPAGTGNYGYTF. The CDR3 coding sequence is TGTGCCAGCAGCTCAGGCCCCGCCGGGACAGGGAACTATGGCTACACCTTC.

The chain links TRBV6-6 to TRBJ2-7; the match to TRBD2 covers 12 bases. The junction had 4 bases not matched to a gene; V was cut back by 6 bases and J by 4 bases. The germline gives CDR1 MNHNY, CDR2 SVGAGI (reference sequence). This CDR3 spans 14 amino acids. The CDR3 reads CASRRTSGTYEQYF. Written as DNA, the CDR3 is TGTGCCAGCAGACGGACTAGCGGGACTTACGAGCAGTACTTC.

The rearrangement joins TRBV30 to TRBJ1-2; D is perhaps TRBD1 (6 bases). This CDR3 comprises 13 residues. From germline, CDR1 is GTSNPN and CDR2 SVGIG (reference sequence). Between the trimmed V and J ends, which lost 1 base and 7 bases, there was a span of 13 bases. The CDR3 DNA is TGTGCCTGGAGTGAGGGGGAAGGGGGTGGCTACACCTTC. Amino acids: CAWSEGEGGGYTF.

The chain's CDR3 is CASSFAKRENEQFF. The CDR3, as DNA: TGTGCCAGCAGCTTCGCCAAGCGTGAAAATGAGCAGTTCTTC. The chain couples TRBV7-9 to TRBJ2-1; unclear D gene. Germline CDR1 and CDR2: SEHNR and FQNEAQ (reference sequence). This CDR3 is built from 14 residues. Trimming left V 3 bases short and J 7 bases short, with 13 bases between.

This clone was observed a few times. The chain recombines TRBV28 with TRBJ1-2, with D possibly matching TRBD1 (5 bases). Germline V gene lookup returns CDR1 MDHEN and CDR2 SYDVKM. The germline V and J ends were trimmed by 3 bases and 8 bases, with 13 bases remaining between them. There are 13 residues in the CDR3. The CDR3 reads CASSFARANGYTF. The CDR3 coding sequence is TGTGCCAGCAGTTTTGCCAGGGCGAACGGCTACACCTTC.

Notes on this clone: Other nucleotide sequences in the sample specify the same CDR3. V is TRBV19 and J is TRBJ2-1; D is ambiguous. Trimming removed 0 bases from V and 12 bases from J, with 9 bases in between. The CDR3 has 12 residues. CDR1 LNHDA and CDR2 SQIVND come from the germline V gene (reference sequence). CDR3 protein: CASSIEQSRQFF. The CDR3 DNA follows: TGTGCCAGTAGTATAGAACAGTCTCGGCAGTTCTTC.

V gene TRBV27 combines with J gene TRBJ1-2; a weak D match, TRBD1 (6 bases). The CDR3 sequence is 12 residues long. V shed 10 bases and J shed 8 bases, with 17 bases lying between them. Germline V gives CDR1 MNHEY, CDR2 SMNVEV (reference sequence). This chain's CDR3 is CATRQVQSGYTF. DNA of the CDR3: TGTGCCACCCGACAGGTCCAAAGCGGCTACACCTTC.

The CDR3 coding sequence is TGTGCCAGCAGCCCATTAGCGGGAGGCACAGATACGCAGTATTTT. Amino acid sequence: CASSPLAGGTDTQYF. This rearrangement joins TRBV7-8 to TRBJ2-3; 9 positions agree with TRBD2. The CDR3 is 15 residues long. Germline CDR1 SGHVS, CDR2 FQNEAQ. The trim removed 5 bases at V and 1 base at J, leaving 4 bases unmatched.

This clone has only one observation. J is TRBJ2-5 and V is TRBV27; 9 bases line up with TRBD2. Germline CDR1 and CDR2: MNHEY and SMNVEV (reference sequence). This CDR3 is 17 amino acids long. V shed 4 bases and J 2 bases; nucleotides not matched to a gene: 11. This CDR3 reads CASSSLFTAGGQETQYF. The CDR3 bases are TGTGCCAGCAGTTCTCTTTTTACAGCGGGAGGACAAGAGACCCAGTACTTC.

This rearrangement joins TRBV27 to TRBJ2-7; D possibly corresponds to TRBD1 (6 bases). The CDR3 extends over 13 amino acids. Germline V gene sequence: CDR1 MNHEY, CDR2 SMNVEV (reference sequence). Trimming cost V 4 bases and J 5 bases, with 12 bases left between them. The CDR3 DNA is TGTGCCAGCAGTTGGAACAGGGCCCACGAGCAGTACTTC. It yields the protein CASSWNRAHEQYF.

The CDR3 sequence is CASSTSGATQGAQPQHF. CDR3 bases: TGTGCCAGTAGTACCTCCGGCGCCACACAGGGGGCTCAGCCCCAGCATTTT. The V call is TRBV19, the J call TRBJ1-5; 9 bases are shared with TRBD1. CDR1 and CDR2 (germline): LNHDA, SQIVND (reference sequence). The CDR3 extends over 17 amino acids. V dropped 4 bases and J dropped 6; count of bases not matched to a gene: 13.